This record looks at one TCR beta chain sequence and its context. This entry belongs to a study of blood T cell repertoires in COVID-19. Study context: The study drew acute and convalescent COVID-19 samples from the United States, Italy and Spain. Sample material is recorded as cDNA or gDNA derived from T cells, B-cell-depleted T cells, or PBMCs.

In the original analysis: The authors estimated nucleated cell counts from reference gene primer amplification. Here immunoSEQ multiplex PCR was the method, and the copy in TCRdb shows in-frame clones only, minus some. The V and J calls and clone size come from that table; D and trimming were worked out from the DNA. The table records roughly 150,000 clones, just under 85% of them present only once. The CDR3 length is 19 residues. Categorization into cohorts depended on clinical history that participants reported. This TCR was sampled from a woman in her forties who had recovered from COVID-19. Sequenced sample: PBMCs or T cells enriched from blood (not recorded which). V and J are TRBV21-1 and TRBJ1-2; TRBD1 is the table's D call, not checked against the DNA. TRBV21-1 is flagged as a pseudogene. The CDR3 sequence: CASSKGIGEYYTANYGYTF. In DNA, the CDR3 is TGTGCCAGCAGCAAAGGAATAGGGGAATATTATACAGCTAACTATGGCTACACCTTC.